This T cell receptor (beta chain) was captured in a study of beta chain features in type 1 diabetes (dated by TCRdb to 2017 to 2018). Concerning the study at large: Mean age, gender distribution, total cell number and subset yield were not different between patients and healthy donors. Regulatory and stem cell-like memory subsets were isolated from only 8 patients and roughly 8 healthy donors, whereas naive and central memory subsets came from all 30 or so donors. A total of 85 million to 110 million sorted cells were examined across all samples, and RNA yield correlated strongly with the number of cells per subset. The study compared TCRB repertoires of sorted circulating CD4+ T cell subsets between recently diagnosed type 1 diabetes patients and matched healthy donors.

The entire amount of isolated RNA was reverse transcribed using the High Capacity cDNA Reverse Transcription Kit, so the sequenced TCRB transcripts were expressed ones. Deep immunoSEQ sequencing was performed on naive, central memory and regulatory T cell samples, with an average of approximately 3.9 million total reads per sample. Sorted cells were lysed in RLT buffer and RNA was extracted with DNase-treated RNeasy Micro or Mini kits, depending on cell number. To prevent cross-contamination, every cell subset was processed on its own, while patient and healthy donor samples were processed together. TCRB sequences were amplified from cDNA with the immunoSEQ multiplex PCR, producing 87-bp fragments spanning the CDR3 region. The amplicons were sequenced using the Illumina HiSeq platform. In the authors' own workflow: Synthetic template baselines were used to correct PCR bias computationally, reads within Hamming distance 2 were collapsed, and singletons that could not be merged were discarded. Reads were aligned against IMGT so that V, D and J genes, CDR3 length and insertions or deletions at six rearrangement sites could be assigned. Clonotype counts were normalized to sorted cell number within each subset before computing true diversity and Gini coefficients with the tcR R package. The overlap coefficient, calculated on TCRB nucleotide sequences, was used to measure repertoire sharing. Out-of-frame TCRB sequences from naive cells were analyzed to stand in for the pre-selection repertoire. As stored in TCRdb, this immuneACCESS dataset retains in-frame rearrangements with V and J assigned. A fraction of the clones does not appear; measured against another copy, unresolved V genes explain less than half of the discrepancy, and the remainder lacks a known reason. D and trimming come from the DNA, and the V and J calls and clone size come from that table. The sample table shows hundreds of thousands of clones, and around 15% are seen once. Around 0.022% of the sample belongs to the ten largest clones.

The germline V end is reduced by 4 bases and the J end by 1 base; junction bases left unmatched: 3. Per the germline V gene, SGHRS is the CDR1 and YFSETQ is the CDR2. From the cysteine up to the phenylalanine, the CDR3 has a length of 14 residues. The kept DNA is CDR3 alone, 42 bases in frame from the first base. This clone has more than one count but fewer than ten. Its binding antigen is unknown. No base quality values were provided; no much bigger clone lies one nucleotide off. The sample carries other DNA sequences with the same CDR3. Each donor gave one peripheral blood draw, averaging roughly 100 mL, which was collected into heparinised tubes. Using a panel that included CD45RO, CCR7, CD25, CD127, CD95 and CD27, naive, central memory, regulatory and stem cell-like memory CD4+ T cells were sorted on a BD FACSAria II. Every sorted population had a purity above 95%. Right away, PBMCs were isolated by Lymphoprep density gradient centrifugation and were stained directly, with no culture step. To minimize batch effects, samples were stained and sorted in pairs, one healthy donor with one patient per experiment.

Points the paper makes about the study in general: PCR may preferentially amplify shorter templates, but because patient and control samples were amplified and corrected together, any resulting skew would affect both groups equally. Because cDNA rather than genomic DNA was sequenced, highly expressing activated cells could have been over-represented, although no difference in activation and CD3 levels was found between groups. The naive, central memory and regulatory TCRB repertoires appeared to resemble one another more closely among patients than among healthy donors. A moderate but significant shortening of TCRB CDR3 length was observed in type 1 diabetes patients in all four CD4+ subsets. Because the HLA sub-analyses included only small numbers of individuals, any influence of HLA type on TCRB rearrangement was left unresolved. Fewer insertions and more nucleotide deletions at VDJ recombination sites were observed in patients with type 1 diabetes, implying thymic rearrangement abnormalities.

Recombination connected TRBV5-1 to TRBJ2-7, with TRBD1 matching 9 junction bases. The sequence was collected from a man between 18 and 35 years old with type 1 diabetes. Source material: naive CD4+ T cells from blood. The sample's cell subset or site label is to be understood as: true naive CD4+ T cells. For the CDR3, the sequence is CASSTGQGSYEQYF. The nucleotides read TGCGCCAGCAGCACGGGACAGGGTTCCTACGAGCAGTACTTC.